This TCR beta chain was captured in a study of blood T cell repertoires in COVID-19. Whole-study context: Recovered status in Cohort 3 required two negative PCRs, clearance, or symptom resolution.

In the original processing: Quantification of nucleated cells was approximated via reference gene primer amplification. Repertoires were generated with immunoSEQ multiplex PCR, while TCRdb's copy carries only in-frame clones and drops some. The DNA gave D and trimming, while V, J and clone size come from that table. The sample lists some 180,000 clones; 86% were seen once. The length of the CDR3 is 14 residues. Losses at the gene ends were 8 bases for V and 5 bases for J; bases not matched to a gene: 7. Germline CDR1 is MGHDK and CDR2 is SYGVNS. Participants' reported clinical history set cohort assignment.

The receptor comes from a middle-aged woman in a cohort exposed to, infected with or recovered from COVID-19 (not recorded which). The rearrangement joins TRBV25-1 to TRBJ1-5; 9 bases are a match to TRBD1. The material sequenced was PBMCs or T cells enriched from blood (not recorded which). The CDR3 DNA reads as TGTGCCAGCCGGGGACAGGGATTCGATCAGCCCCAGCATTTT. Translation: CASRGQGFDQPQHF.